The clone carrying this TCR beta chain was seen ten or more times. What it recognizes is unknown. The data were taken from a study of T-cell memory formation after mild COVID-19. Study results and caveats: CD4+ contracting clones were mainly CM and EM; CD8+ ones, EMRA. The authors left the SARS-CoV-2 specificity of second-wave clones peaking on day 37 unconfirmed.

5'RACE primed at constant segments yielded TCR alpha and TCR beta cDNA libraries bearing sample barcodes and UMIs. From the 5' RACE reads, TCRdb called clonotypes with MiXCR, one entry per CDR3 protein. The data show a few hundred thousand distinct CDR3 sequences, around 15% seen once. The sequence was obtained from a man between 18 and 29 years old who had mild COVID-19 (a few samples of this study predate the infection). Cell type and time point are not known. The material sequenced was PBMCs or a T cell subset sorted from them (not recorded which).

The CDR3 DNA reads as TGTGCTAGTGGTTTAGGGACTCCAGCCAAAAACATTCAGTACTTC. Its protein is CASGLGTPAKNIQYF. The V call is TRBV12-5, the J call TRBJ2-4; D perhaps matches TRBD2 (6 bases). V lost 3 bases and J lost 0, with 9 bases in between. Germline V CDR1 and CDR2: LGHNT, FRNRAP. This CDR3 spans 15 amino acids.